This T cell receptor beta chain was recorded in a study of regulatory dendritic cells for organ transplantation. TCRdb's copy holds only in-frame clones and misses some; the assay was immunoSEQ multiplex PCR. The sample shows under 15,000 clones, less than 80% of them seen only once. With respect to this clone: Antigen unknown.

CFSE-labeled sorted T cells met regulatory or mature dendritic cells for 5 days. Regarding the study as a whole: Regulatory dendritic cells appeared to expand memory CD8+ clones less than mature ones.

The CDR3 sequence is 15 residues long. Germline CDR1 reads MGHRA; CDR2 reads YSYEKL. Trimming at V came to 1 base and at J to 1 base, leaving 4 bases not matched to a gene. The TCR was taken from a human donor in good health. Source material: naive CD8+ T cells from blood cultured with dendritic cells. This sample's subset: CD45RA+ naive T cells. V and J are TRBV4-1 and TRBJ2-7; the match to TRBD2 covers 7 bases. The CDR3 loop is CASSQGDGGSYEQYF. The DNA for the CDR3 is TGCGCCAGCAGCCAAGGGGACGGGGGGTCCTACGAGCAGTACTTC.